This T cell receptor (beta chain) was identified in a study of blood T cell repertoires in COVID-19. Background on the study: The analysed material was cDNA or gDNA that came from T cells, B-cell-depleted T cells, or PBMCs.

Libraries were prepared by immunoSEQ multiplex PCR; TCRdb keeps only in-frame clonotypes and omits some of them. Here the sample spans around 300,000 clones, roughly 90% being singletons. Participant ages covered roughly 18 to 90 years across 20 to 30 US areas. Cohort placement rested on clinical history that participants reported themselves. Two negative PCRs, clearance, or symptom resolution characterized the recovered Cohort 3 donors. Source material: PBMCs or T cells enriched from blood (not recorded which). This receptor was obtained from a woman between 35 and 50 years old who had recovered from COVID-19.

The DNA of the CDR3 is TGTGCCAGCTCACAAGGGGGTAGTAAGGGCTACGAGCAGTACTTC. Translated, it gives CASSQGGSKGYEQYF. The chain couples TRBV18 to TRBJ2-7; D is perhaps TRBD1 (6 bases). Deletions cut 4 bases from V and 3 bases from J, with 16 bases between. Per the germline V gene, CDR1 is KGHSH and CDR2 is LQKENI. This CDR3 contains 15 residues.